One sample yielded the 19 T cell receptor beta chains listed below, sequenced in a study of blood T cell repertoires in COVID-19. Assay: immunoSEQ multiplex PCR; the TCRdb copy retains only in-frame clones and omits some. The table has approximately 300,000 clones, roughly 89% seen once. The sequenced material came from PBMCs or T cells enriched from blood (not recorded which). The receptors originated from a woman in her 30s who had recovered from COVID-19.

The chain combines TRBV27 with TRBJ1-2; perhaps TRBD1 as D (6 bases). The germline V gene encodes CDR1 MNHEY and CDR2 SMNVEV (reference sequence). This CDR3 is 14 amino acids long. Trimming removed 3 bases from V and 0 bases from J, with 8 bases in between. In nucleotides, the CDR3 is TGTGCCAGCAGTTTGGGGGGGCCTAACTATGGCTACACCTTC. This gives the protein CASSLGGPNYGYTF.

The CDR3 loop reads CASSQALLTALLRDGYTF. In DNA form, the CDR3 reads TGTGCCAGCAGCCAAGCGTTGTTGACAGCCCTACTAAGGGATGGCTACACCTTC. The chain links TRBV3-1 (or the pseudogene TRBV3-2) to TRBJ1-2; weak D call: TRBD1 (5 bases). The length of the CDR3 is 18 residues. Trimming shortened V by 1 base and J by 6 bases, and 24 bases separated the two germline ends. The germline V gene encodes CDR1 LGHDT and CDR2 YNNKEL (reference sequence).

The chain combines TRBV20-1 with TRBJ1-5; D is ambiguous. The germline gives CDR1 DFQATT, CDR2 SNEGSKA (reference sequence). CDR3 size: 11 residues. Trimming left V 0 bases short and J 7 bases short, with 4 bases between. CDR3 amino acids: CSARELQPQHF. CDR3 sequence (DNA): TGCAGTGCTAGAGAGTTACAGCCCCAGCATTTT.

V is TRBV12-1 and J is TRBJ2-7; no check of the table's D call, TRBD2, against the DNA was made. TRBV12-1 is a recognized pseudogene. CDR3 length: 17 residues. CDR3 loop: CASSPSVGGRSSYEQYF. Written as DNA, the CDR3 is TGTGCCAGCAGCCCTTCGGTGGGCGGGAGATCCTCCTACGAGCAGTACTTC.

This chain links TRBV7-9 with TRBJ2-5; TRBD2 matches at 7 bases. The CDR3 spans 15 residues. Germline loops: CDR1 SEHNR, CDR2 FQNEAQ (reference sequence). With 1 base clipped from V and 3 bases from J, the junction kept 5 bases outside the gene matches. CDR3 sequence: CASSLGAGTKETQYF. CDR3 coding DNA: TGTGCCAGCAGCTTAGGAGCCGGGACTAAAGAGACCCAGTACTTC. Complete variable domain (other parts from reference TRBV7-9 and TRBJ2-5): DTGVSQNPRHKITKRGQNVTFRCDPISEHNRLYWYRQTLGQGPEFLTYFQNEAQLEKSRLLSDRFSAERPKGSFSTLEIQRTEQGDSAMYLCASSLGAGTKETQYFGPGTRLLVL.

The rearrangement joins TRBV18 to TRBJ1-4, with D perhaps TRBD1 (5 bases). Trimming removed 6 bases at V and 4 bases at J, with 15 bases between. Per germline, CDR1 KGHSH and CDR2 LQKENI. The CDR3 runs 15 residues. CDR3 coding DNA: TGTGCCAGCTCTCTCCAGGGTAACAATAATGAAAAACTGTTTTTT. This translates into CASSLQGNNNEKLFF.

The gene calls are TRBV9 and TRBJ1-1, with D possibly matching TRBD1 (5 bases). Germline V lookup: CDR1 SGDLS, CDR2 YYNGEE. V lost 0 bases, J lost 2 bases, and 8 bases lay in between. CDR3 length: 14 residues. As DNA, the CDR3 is TGTGCCAGCAGCGTAGCGACAGCTAACACTGAAGCTTTCTTT. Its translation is CASSVATANTEAFF.

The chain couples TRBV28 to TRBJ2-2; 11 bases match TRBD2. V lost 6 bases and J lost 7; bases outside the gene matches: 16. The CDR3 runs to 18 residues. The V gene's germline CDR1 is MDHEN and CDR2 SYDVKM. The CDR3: CASRTYLAGGPKGGELFF. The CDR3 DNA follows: TGTGCCAGCAGAACATACTTAGCGGGAGGGCCTAAGGGCGGGGAGCTGTTTTTT. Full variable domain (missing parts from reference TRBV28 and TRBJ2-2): DVKVTQSSRYLVKRTGEKVFLECVQDMDHENMFWYRQDPGLGLRLIYFSYDVKMKEKGDIPEGYSVSREKKERFSLILESASTNQTSMYLCASRTYLAGGPKGGELFFGEGSRLTVL.

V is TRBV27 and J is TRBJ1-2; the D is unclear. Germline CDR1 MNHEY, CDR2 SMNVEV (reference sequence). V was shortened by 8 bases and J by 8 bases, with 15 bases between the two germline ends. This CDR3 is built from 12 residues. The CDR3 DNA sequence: TGTGCCAGCGGAACAGCCACCGCGGGCTACACCTTC. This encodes CASGTATAGYTF.

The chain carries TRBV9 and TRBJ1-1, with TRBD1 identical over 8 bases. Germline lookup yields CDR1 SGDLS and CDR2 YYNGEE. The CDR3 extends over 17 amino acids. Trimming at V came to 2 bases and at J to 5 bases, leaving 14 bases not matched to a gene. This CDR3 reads CASSVASQGAGGTEAFF. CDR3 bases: TGTGCCAGCAGCGTCGCAAGTCAGGGGGCAGGGGGGACTGAAGCTTTCTTT.

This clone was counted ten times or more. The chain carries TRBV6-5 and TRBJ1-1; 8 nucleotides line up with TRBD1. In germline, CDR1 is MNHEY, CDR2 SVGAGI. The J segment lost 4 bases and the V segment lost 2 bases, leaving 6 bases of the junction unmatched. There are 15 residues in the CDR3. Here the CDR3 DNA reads TGTGCCAGCAGTTACGTGAGACAGGGGTCCACTGAAGCTTTCTTT. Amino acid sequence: CASSYVRQGSTEAFF.

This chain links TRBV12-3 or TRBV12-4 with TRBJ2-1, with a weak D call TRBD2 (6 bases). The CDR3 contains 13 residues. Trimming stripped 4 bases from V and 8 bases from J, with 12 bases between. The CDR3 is CASSSTSRYEQFF. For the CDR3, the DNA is TGTGCCAGCAGTTCGACTAGTAGGTATGAGCAGTTCTTC.

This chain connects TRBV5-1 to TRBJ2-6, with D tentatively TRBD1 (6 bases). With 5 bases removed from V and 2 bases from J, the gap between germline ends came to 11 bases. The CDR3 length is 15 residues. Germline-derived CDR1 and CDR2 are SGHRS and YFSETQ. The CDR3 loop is CASRPRQAGANVLTF. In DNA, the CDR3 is TGCGCCAGCAGACCCCGACAGGCTGGGGCCAACGTCCTGACTTTC.

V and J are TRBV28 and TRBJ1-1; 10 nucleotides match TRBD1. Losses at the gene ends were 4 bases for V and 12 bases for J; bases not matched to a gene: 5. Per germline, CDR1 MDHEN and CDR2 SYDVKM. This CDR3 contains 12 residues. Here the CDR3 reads CASSYDRGRTFF. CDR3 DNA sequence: TGTGCCAGCAGTTATGACAGGGGGCGAACTTTCTTT.

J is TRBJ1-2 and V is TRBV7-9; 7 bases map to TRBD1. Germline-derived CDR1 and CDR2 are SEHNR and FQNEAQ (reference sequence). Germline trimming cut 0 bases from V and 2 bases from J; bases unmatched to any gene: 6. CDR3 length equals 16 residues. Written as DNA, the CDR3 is TGTGCCAGCAGCTTAGCGGGGGGACAGCGCAACTATGGCTACACCTTC. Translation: CASSLAGGQRNYGYTF.

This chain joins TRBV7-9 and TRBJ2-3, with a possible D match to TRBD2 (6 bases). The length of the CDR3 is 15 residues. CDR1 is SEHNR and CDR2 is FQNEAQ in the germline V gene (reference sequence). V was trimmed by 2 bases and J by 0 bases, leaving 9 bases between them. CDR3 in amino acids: CASSLFAGSTDTQYF. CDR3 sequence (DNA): TGTGCCAGCAGCTTATTTGCGGGAAGCACAGATACGCAGTATTTT.

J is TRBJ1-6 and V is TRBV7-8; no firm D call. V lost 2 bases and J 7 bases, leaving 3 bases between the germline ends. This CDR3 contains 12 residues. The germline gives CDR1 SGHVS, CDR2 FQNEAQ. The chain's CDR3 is CASSLTNSPLHF. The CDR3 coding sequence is TGTGCCAGCAGCTTAACAAATTCACCCCTCCACTTT.

The CDR3 here is CAIAIREQEQFF. The DNA for the CDR3 is TGTGCCATCGCAATCCGGGAGCAGGAGCAGTTCTTC. This chain connects TRBV10-3 to TRBJ2-1, with D perhaps TRBD2 (6 bases). Deletions cut 8 bases from V and 10 bases from J, with 15 bases between. The CDR3 is 12 residues long. From germline, CDR1 is ENHRY and CDR2 SYGVKD.

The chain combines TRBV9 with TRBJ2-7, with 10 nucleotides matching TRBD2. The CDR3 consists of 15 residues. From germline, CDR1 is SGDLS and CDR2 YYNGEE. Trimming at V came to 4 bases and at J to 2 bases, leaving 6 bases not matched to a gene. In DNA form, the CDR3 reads TGTGCCAGCAGCCCACAAGCGGGAGGGCCCTACGAGCAGTACTTC. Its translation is CASSPQAGGPYEQYF.